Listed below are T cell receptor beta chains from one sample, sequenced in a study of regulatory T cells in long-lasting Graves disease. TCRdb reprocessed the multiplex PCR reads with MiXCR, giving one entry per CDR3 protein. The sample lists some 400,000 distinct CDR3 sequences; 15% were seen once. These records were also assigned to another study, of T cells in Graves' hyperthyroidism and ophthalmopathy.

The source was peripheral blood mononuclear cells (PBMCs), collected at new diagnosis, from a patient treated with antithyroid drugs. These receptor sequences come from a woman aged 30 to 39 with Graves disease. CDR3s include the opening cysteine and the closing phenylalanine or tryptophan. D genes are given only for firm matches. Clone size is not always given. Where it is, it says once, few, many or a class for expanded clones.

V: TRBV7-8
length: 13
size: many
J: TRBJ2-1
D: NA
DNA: TGTGCCAGCAGCTTAGTTCTACCGGATGAGCAGTTCTTC
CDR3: CASSLVLPDEQFF

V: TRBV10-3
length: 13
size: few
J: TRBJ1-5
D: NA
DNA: TGTGCCATCAGTGAGTTAAGCTATCAGCCCCAGCATTTT
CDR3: CAISELSYQPQHF

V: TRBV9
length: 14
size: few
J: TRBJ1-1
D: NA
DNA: TGTGCCAGCAGCCCCGGTCGACGGGAAACTGAAGCTTTCTTT
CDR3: CASSPGRRETEAFF

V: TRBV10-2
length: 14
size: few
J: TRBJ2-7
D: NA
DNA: TGCGCCAGCAGTGAGCTCAGGGATAGCTACGAGCAGTACTTC
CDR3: CASSELRDSYEQYF

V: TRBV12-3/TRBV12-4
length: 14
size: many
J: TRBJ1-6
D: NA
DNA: TGTGCCAGCAGACCAGACAGTCTCAATTCACCCCTCCACTTT
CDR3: CASRPDSLNSPLHF

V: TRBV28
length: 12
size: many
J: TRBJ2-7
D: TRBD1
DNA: TGTGCCATCGGGACAGTGTCTGACGAGCAGTACTTC
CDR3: CAIGTVSDEQYF

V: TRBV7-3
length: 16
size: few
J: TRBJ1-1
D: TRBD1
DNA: TGTGCCAGCAGCCCCCAGGGACAGGGAGGGTGGACTGAAGCTTTCTTT
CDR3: CASSPQGQGGWTEAFF

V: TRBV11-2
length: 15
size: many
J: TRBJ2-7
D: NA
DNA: TGTGCCAGCAGCTTAGATTCCGGGAACTCCTACGAGCAGTACTTC
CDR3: CASSLDSGNSYEQYF

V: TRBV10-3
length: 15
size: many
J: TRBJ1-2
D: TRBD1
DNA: TGTGCCATCAGTGAGTCGGCAGGGGGTTTATATGGCTACACCTTC
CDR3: CAISESAGGLYGYTF

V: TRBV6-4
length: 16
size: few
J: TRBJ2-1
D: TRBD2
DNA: TGTGCCAGCAGTGACTCGATTGCGGGAGGGCCCGATGAGCAGTTCTTC
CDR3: CASSDSIAGGPDEQFF

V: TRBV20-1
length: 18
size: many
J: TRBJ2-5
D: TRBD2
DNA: TGCAGTGCTAGCTCCGGGACTAGCGGGAGGATTGTCATGGAGACCCAGTACTTC
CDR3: CSASSGTSGRIVMETQYF

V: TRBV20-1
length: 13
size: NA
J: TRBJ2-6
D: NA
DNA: TGCAGTGCCATACTGGGGGGTGACAACGTCCTGACTTTC
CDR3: CSAILGGDNVLTF

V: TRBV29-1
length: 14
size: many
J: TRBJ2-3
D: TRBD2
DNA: TGCAGCGCAGGGACTAGCGGGAGAGCGGATACGCAGTATTTT
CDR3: CSAGTSGRADTQYF

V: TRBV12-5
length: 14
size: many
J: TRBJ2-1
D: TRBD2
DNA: TGTGCTAGTGCCCTAGCGGGAGTAACGGATGAGCAGTTCTTC
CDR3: CASALAGVTDEQFF

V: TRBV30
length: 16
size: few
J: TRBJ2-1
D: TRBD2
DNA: TGTGCCTGGAGCGTGGGACTAGCGGGAGGTGTCAGTGAGCAGTTCTTC
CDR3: CAWSVGLAGGVSEQFF

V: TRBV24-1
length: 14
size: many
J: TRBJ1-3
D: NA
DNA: TGTGCCACCAGTGATTCAGCCAGAGGAAACACCATATATTTT
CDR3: CATSDSARGNTIYF

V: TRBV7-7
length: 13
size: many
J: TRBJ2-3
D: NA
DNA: TGTGCCAGCAGCTCCCAGCGCACAGATACGCAGTATTTT
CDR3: CASSSQRTDTQYF

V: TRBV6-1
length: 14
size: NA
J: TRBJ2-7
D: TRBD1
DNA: TGTGCCAGCAGACCTACAGGGGTGGAATTCGAGCAGTACTTC
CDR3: CASRPTGVEFEQYF

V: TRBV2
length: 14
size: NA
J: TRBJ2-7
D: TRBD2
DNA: TGTGCCAGCAGTATACTAGCGGCCTCCTACGAGCAGTACTTC
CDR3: CASSILAASYEQYF

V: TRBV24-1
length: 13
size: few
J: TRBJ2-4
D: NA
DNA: TGTGCCACCAGTGATCAGGGACTGGGCATTCAGTACTTC
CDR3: CATSDQGLGIQYF

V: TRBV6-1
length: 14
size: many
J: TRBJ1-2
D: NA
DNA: TGTGCCAGCAGTGAATTGGAGGGCGGCTATGGCTACACCTTC
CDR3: CASSELEGGYGYTF

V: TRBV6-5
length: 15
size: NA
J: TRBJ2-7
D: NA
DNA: TGTGCCAGCAGTTACTCCTTTGACAATTCCTACGAGCAGTACTTC
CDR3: CASSYSFDNSYEQYF

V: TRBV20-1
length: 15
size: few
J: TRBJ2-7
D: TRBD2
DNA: TGCAGTGCTAGAGATCAGACTAGCGGGAAAAACGAGCAGTACTTC
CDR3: CSARDQTSGKNEQYF

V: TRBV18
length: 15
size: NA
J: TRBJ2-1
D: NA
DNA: TGTGCCAGCTCACCGAAAAAGTCCTTCGACAATGAGCAGTTCTTC
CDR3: CASSPKKSFDNEQFF

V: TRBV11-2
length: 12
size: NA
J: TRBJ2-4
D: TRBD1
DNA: TGTGCCAGCAGCACCTGGGACAGGGGTCGATACTTC
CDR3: CASSTWDRGRYF

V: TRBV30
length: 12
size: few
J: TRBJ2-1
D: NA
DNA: TGTGCCTGGAGTGGACAAACAAATGAGCAGTTCTTC
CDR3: CAWSGQTNEQFF

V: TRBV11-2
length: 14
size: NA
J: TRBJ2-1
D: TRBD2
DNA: TGTGCCAGCAGCTTCAGGGAGGGGAAGAATGAGCAGTTCTTC
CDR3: CASSFREGKNEQFF

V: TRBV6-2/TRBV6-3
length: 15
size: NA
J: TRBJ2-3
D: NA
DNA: TGTGCCAGCAGTTATGGTCTTAGCGGCACAGATACGCAGTATTTT
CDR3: CASSYGLSGTDTQYF

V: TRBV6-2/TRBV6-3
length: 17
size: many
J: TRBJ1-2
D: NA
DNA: TGTGCCAGCAGTTACTCGAAGGCCCAGGGTTTAAACTATGGCTACACCTTC
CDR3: CASSYSKAQGLNYGYTF

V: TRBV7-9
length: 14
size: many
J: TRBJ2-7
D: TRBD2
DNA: TGTGCCAGCAGCTTTAGCGGGACCCCCTACGAGCAGTACTTC
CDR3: CASSFSGTPYEQYF

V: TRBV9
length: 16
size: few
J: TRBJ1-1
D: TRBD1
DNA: TGTGCCAGCAGCCCCCGGACAGGGTTTGGGAACACTGAAGCTTTCTTT
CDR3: CASSPRTGFGNTEAFF

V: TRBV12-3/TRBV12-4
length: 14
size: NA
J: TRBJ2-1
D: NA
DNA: TGTGCCAGCAGTTCAGGGGGACTGGTGTCGGGGCAGTTCTTC
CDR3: CASSSGGLVSGQFF

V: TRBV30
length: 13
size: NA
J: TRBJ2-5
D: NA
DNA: TGTGCCTGGAGTGACTTGGGCGGGGAGACCCAGTACTTC
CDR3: CAWSDLGGETQYF

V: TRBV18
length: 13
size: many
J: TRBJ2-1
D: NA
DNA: TGTGCCAGCTCACCAGTCGAATACAATGAGCAGTTCTTC
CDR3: CASSPVEYNEQFF

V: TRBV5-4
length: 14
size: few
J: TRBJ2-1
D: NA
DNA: TGTGCCAGCAGCTTGAGTCTGTCCCCCGATGAGCAGTTCTTC
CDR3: CASSLSLSPDEQFF

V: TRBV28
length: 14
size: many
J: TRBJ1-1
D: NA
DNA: TGTGCCAGCAGCCCAGGGGCGCCTTACACTGAAGCTTTCTTT
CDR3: CASSPGAPYTEAFF

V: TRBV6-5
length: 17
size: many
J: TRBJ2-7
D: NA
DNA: TGTGCCAGCAGTTATGGGGCTTGGGACGTAGTTCCTTACGAGCAGTACTTC
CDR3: CASSYGAWDVVPYEQYF

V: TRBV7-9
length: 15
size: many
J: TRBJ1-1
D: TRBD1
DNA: TGTGCCAGCAGCTTCCCAGGGGGCGCCGGGCCTGAAGCTTTCTTT
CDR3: CASSFPGGAGPEAFF

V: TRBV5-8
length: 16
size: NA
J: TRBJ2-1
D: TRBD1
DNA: TGTGCCAGCCAGGGTGAGGGACAGAGCTCCTACAATGAGCAGTTCTTC
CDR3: CASQGEGQSSYNEQFF

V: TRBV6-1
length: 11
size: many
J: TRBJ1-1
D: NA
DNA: TGTGCCAGCACCTACACGATAGAAGCTTTCTTT
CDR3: CASTYTIEAFF